Each of the 10 T cell receptor beta chains below was sequenced from the same sample in a study of T cells after yellow fever vaccination. TCRdb reanalysed the 5' RACE reads using MiXCR and keeps one entry per CDR3 protein. Here the sample spans about 50,000 distinct CDR3 sequences, roughly 6.9% being singletons. Specimen: CD8+ T cells sorted from PBMCs, collected on the day of the first yellow fever vaccination. The receptors stem from a man younger than 35 who received the YFV17D yellow fever vaccine.

This clonotype has ten or more counts. The gene calls are TRBV12-3 or TRBV12-4 and TRBJ2-7; D is perhaps TRBD1 (5 bases). The CDR3 has 14 residues. Trimming pared 6 bases from V and 4 bases from J, leaving 16 bases between. CDR3 residues: CASSPEARVYEQYV. CDR3 DNA sequence: TGTGCCAGCAGCCCCGAGGCCAGGGTTTACGAGCAGTACGTC.

This clonotype was detected many times. The J gene is TRBJ2-2, the V gene TRBV29-1, with D perhaps assigned TRBD1 or TRBD2 (6 bases each). The CDR3 length is 14 residues. Per the germline V gene, CDR1 is SQVTM and CDR2 is ANQGSEA. V gave up 8 bases and J gave up 1 base, with 14 bases separating them. This chain's CDR3 is CSTMGGMNTGELFF. The CDR3 DNA sequence: TGCAGCACGATGGGGGGCATGAACACCGGGGAGCTGTTTTTT.

Many counts were recorded for this clonotype. The chain combines TRBV4-1 with TRBJ1-5, with D possibly being TRBD1 (6 bases). V was shortened by 4 bases and J by 4 bases, with 20 bases between the two germline ends. The germline V gene has CDR1 MGHRA and CDR2 YSYEKL. This CDR3 contains 17 residues. The CDR3, as DNA: TGCGCCAGCAGCCCCCAATCAACACAGGGCGTAAATCAGCCCCAGCATTTT. Amino acid sequence: CASSPQSTQGVNQPQHF.

The V and J genes are TRBV30 and TRBJ2-7; no firm D call. The germline CDR1 and CDR2 sequences are GTSNPN and SVGIG (reference sequence). This CDR3 is built from 12 residues. The V and J ends lost 8 bases and 0 bases respectively, with 11 bases between them. Written as DNA, the CDR3 is TGTGCCAGCGATGTGAGCTCCTACGAGCAGTACTTC. It specifies CASDVSSYEQYF.

A few counts support this clonotype. DNA of the CDR3: TGTGCCAACGACTGGCGGGGAGGCACAGATACGCAGTATTTT. Its protein product is CANDWRGGTDTQYF. The chain uses TRBV2 and TRBJ2-3; tentative D call: TRBD2 (6 bases). Germline lookup yields CDR1 SNHLY and CDR2 FYNNEI. This CDR3 has 14 residues. The V end lost 10 bases, the J end lost 1 base, and 15 bases lay between the germline ends.

This clonotype was seen at least ten times. This chain connects TRBV4-1 to TRBJ2-2, with 9 bases matching TRBD1. Germline V lookup: CDR1 MGHRA, CDR2 YSYEKL. J was trimmed by 6 bases and V by 3 bases; bases with no gene match: 11. The CDR3 covers 17 residues. CDR3 in DNA: TGCGCCAGCAGCCAGGCCCCGGGGGACAGGGTCCCCGGGGAGCTGTTTTTT. Encoded protein: CASSQAPGDRVPGELFF.

At least ten counts were recorded for this clonotype. The genes are TRBV20-1 and TRBJ2-5, with 8 bases identical to TRBD2. V trimming: 7 bases; J trimming: 1 base; junction bases outside the gene matches: 5. This CDR3 has 13 residues. Germline V lookup: CDR1 DFQATT, CDR2 SNEGSKA (reference sequence). The CDR3 DNA reads as TGCAGTGTGGCGGGGGGCCGCCAAGAGACCCAGTACTTC. This sequence encodes CSVAGGRQETQYF.

The chain combines TRBV27 with TRBJ1-4; D remains unclear. The germline V gene has CDR1 MNHEY and CDR2 SMNVEV (reference sequence). V was pared by 6 bases and J by 10 bases, with 15 bases between. The CDR3 is 13 residues long. The CDR3 nucleotides read TGTGCCAGCAGGGGATACCAACCTGGAAAACTGTTTTTT. It yields the protein CASRGYQPGKLFF.

This clonotype was observed many times. The chain has TRBV7-6 and TRBJ2-4, with 9 bases identical to TRBD2. Germline CDR1 reads SGHVS; CDR2 reads FNYEAQ. V trimming: 1 base; J trimming: 8 bases; junction bases outside the gene matches: 6. This CDR3 has 15 amino acids. DNA of the CDR3: TGTGCCAGCAGCTTAGGGCGGGGGGGACTCTACATTCAGTACTTC. Its protein is CASSLGRGGLYIQYF.

The table lists this clonotype with many counts. The V call is TRBV20-1, the J call TRBJ2-1; D ambiguous. The CDR3 spans 14 residues. The germline V gene has CDR1 DFQATT and CDR2 SNEGSKA (reference sequence). Between the trimmed V and J ends, which lost 4 bases and 0 bases, there was a span of 10 bases. CDR3 loop: CSANLESSYNEQFF. The CDR3 nucleotides are TGCAGTGCTAACCTAGAAAGCTCCTACAATGAGCAGTTCTTC.